One and the same sample provided the 28 T cell receptor beta chains below, sequenced in a study of regulatory T cells in long-lasting Graves disease. Both iRepertoire HTBI primers and Arm-PCR of CDR3 regions were used to build the TCR beta libraries. TCRdb used MiXCR to reprocess the multiplex PCR reads, holding one entry per CDR3 protein. The sample yields around 400,000 distinct CDR3 sequences, about 21% seen once. Time point indicated: persistent/refractory GD, antithyroid drugs over 5 years with positive TRAb. Researchers made the TCR library from RNA that was extracted from PBMCs. Sequenced here: peripheral blood mononuclear cells (PBMCs), sampled when the disease was refractory, from a patient treated with antithyroid drugs. These TCRs come from a female donor with Graves disease.

There are many counts of this clonotype. The gene calls are TRBV29-1 and TRBJ1-1; weak D call: TRBD1 (5 bases). V was trimmed by 6 bases and J by 0 bases, leaving 14 bases between them. The CDR3 is 14 residues long. Germline V lookup: CDR1 SQVTM, CDR2 ANQGSEA. CDR3 coding DNA: TGCAGCGTAACAGGTGGGGGAGTGAACACTGAAGCTTTCTTT. Amino acid sequence: CSVTGGGVNTEAFF.

Ten or more counts support this clonotype. V usage is TRBV28 and J usage is TRBJ1-1; a weak D match, TRBD1 (6 bases). This CDR3 comprises 16 residues. Germline values: CDR1 MDHEN, CDR2 SYDVKM. Trimming removed 4 bases at V and 0 bases at J, with 15 bases between. CDR3 in amino acids: CASSSLSQGVNTEAFF. Here the CDR3 DNA reads TGTGCCAGCAGTTCTCTTTCACAGGGAGTGAACACTGAAGCTTTCTTT.

There are a few counts of this clonotype. The gene calls are TRBV12-3 or TRBV12-4 and TRBJ2-1; 8 bases map to TRBD2. The CDR3 sequence is 16 residues long. V dropped 5 bases and J dropped 5; count of bases not matched to a gene: 11. Here the CDR3 DNA reads TGTGCCAGCAGTCCGTGGACTAGCCGGAAAAACAATGAGCAGTTCTTC. It encodes CASSPWTSRKNNEQFF.

The chain combines TRBV3-1 with TRBJ2-7, with 14 positions matching TRBD2. The CDR3 has 17 residues. V dropped 0 bases and J dropped 6; count of bases not matched to a gene: 7. Looked up from germline, CDR1 is LGHDT and CDR2 is YNNKEL (reference sequence). CDR3 sequence: CASSQDPGTSGRSEQYF. CDR3 coding DNA: TGTGCCAGCAGCCAAGACCCCGGGACTAGCGGGAGATCCGAGCAGTACTTC.

This clonotype was seen many times. DNA for the CDR3: TGTGCCAGCAGTTTTCTCACCAACGAGCAGTACTTC. This gives the protein CASSFLTNEQYF. The chain combines TRBV28 with TRBJ2-7; the D is unclear. Germline V gene data show CDR1 as MDHEN and CDR2 as SYDVKM. The V and J ends lost 3 bases and 5 bases respectively, with 8 bases between them. The CDR3 is 12 residues long.

The chain uses TRBV28 and TRBJ2-1; 9 nucleotides line up with TRBD1. J was trimmed by 3 bases and V by 1 base; bases with no gene match: 4. CDR3 length: 16 residues. The germline V gene has CDR1 MDHEN and CDR2 SYDVKM. This CDR3 is CASSLLDRGIYNEQFF. The CDR3 nucleotides are TGTGCCAGCAGTTTATTGGACAGGGGTATCTACAATGAGCAGTTCTTC.

This clonotype was counted ten times or more. The chain uses TRBV6-1 and TRBJ2-5; 10 positions agree with TRBD1. The CDR3 length is 13 residues. Unmatched junction bases numbered 4, after V lost 8 bases and J lost 4 bases. Germline V CDR1 and CDR2: MNHNS, SASEGT. The CDR3 DNA sequence: TGTGCCAGCGACCGGACAGGGGGAGAGACCCAGTACTTC. Translating it yields CASDRTGGETQYF.

The sample holds many counts of this clonotype. The V and J genes are TRBV20-1 and TRBJ2-5; 7 positions match TRBD1. The junction had 15 bases not matched to a gene; V was cut back by 6 bases and J by 5 bases. CDR1 is DFQATT and CDR2 is SNEGSKA in the germline V gene (reference sequence). This CDR3 contains 15 residues. The CDR3 region is CSAPRQGSPRETQYF. The CDR3 nucleotides are TGCAGTGCCCCGAGACAGGGTAGCCCCCGGGAGACCCAGTACTTC.

At least ten counts were recorded for this clonotype. V is TRBV6-2 or TRBV6-3 and J is TRBJ2-7, with 8 nucleotides matching TRBD1. Germline loops: CDR1 MNHEY, CDR2 SVGEGT. This CDR3 is built from 16 residues. V shed 0 bases, J shed 0 bases, and the junction held 4 bases outside the gene matches. CDR3 coding DNA: TGTGCCAGCAGTTACTCGAGACAGGGGAGCTCCTACGAGCAGTACTTC. This encodes CASSYSRQGSSYEQYF.

On this clonotype itself: At one of its ends the junction is not consistent with the germline gene, which may arise from a read error. The J gene is TRBJ2-7, the V gene TRBV4-1; D may match TRBD1 or TRBD2 (5 bases each). This CDR3 contains 14 residues. Per the germline V gene, CDR1 is MGHRA and CDR2 is YSYEKL. The chain's CDR3 is CASSAPEGDDEQYF. The CDR3 bases are TGTGCCAGCAGCGCCCCAGAAGGGGACGACGAGCAGTACTTC.

This clonotype was counted ten times or more. The CDR3 DNA is TGTGCCAGCCGCAATAAGGCGGGTGGGGGTCAGCCCCAGCATTTT. This translates into CASRNKAGGGQPQHF. The chain uses TRBV28 and TRBJ1-5; the D gene is possibly TRBD1 (5 bases). This CDR3 spans 15 amino acids. The germline V gene encodes CDR1 MDHEN and CDR2 SYDVKM. The ends were cut back, 8 bases at V and 6 bases at J, with 20 bases in the middle. Based on the CDR3 plus reference TRBV28 and TRBJ1-5, the full variable domain is DVKVTQSSRYLVKRTGEKVFLECVQDMDHENMFWYRQDPGLGLRLIYFSYDVKMKEKGDIPEGYSVSREKKERFSLILESASTNQTSMYLCASRNKAGGGQPQHFGDGTRLSIL.

This clonotype was picked up a small number of times. The chain recombines TRBV28 with TRBJ2-1; TRBD2 might be the D (6 bases). The CDR3 runs 14 residues. CDR1 and CDR2 from the germline V gene are MDHEN and SYDVKM. Trimming took off 1 base at V and 6 bases at J, with 10 bases between the two ends. The CDR3: CASSLLAGSNEQFF. The CDR3 bases are TGTGCCAGCAGTTTATTGGCGGGAAGCAATGAGCAGTTCTTC.

As concerns this clonotype: The DNA is omitted, as the CDR3 cannot be located on it reliably, and the CDR3 follows TCRdb's listing. This chain uses TRBV14 with TRBJ2-2. Germline loops: CDR1 SGHDN, CDR2 FVKESK. 13 amino acids form the CDR3, both terminal residues included. This CDR3 reads CASSPLRAGELFF.

This clonotype appeared many times. This sequence joins TRBV6-5 and TRBJ2-5; D gene ambiguous. Per germline, CDR1 MNHEY and CDR2 SVGAGI. The V gene lost 3 bases and the J gene lost 5 bases, with 7 bases spanning the gap. The CDR3 runs 12 residues. The CDR3 protein is CASSYPRETQYF. The CDR3 DNA reads as TGTGCCAGCAGTTATCCAAGGGAGACCCAGTACTTC.

This clonotype was seen at least ten times. The chain couples TRBV5-1 to TRBJ2-6, with a tentative D call TRBD1 (5 bases). Germline values: CDR1 SGHRS, CDR2 YFSETQ. V gave up 7 bases and J gave up 3 bases, with 20 bases separating them. The CDR3 loop spans 17 amino acids. The CDR3: CASANVRDGFGANVLTF. The CDR3 nucleotides are TGCGCCAGCGCGAATGTCAGGGATGGGTTTGGGGCCAACGTCCTGACTTTC. Looking up the rest from reference TRBV5-1 and TRBJ2-6 gives the full variable domain: KAGVTQTPRYLIKTRGQQVTLSCSPISGHRSVSWYQQTPGQGLQFLFEYFSETQRNKGNFPGRFSGRQFSNSRSEMNVSTLELGDSALYLCASANVRDGFGANVLTFGAGSRLTVL.

Only a few counts were recorded for this clonotype. The chain combines TRBV19 with TRBJ1-4, with 7 positions matching TRBD1. V lost 5 bases, J lost 5 bases, and 17 bases stayed unmatched. Germline CDR1 and CDR2: LNHDA and SQIVND (reference sequence). The CDR3 has 18 residues. The CDR3 bases are TGTGCCAGTAGTCCGGACGCCGGGACAGATAAGGGGAATGAAAAACTGTTTTTT. Translated: CASSPDAGTDKGNEKLFF.

There are many counts of this clonotype. The junction does not match germline at one end; this may be a read error. The rearrangement uses TRBV5-1 and TRBJ1-1; the D gene is possibly TRBD1 (6 bases). Germline CDR1 is SGHRS and CDR2 is YFSETQ. The CDR3 contains 13 residues. The CDR3: CASTGQMNTEAFF. The CDR3 DNA reads TGTGCCAGCACCGGACAGATGAACACTGAAGCTTTCTTT.

This clonotype has at least ten counts. This rearrangement joins TRBV2 to TRBJ2-7; D gene ambiguous. CDR1 SNHLY and CDR2 FYNNEI come from the germline V gene. V lost 5 bases to trimming and J lost 2 bases, with 4 bases between them. The CDR3 covers 11 residues. CDR3 nucleotides: TGTGCCAGCAGTAACACCTACGAGCAGTACTTC. It translates to CASSNTYEQYF.

The rearrangement joins TRBV29-1 to TRBJ2-7, with D possibly matching TRBD2 (5 bases). CDR1 SQVTM and CDR2 ANQGSEA come from the germline V gene. V was clipped by 3 bases and J by 1 base, with 10 bases between them. The CDR3 runs 13 residues. The CDR3 nucleotides are TGCAGCGTTGAGGATGGGAGTTCCTACGAGCAGTACTTC. Its protein product is CSVEDGSSYEQYF.

This clonotype was recorded a few times. V usage is TRBV28 and J usage is TRBJ2-7; D possibly matches TRBD1 or TRBD2 (6 bases each). The CDR3 is 13 amino acids. Per the germline V gene, CDR1 is MDHEN and CDR2 is SYDVKM. Trimming took off 7 bases at V and 2 bases at J, with 12 bases between the two ends. The CDR3 region has the DNA TGTGCCAGCACCTTAGGGGGGACCTACGAGCAGTACTTC. Translated: CASTLGGTYEQYF.

This clonotype was seen ten or more times. V usage is TRBV2 and J usage is TRBJ2-7, with D unclear. This CDR3 contains 12 residues. Germline CDR1 reads SNHLY; CDR2 reads FYNNEI. Trimming cost V 7 bases and J 0 bases, with 7 bases left between them. CDR3 in DNA: TGTGCCAGCATCGGGCGCTCCTACGAGCAGTACTTC. It yields the protein CASIGRSYEQYF.

This clonotype came up many times. The chain has TRBV20-1 and TRBJ2-7, with D perhaps matching TRBD1 (5 bases). The V and J ends lost 0 bases and 0 bases respectively, with 12 bases between them. The CDR3 has 15 residues. Germline V gene sequence: CDR1 DFQATT, CDR2 SNEGSKA (reference sequence). CDR3 sequence: CSARDQGKPSYEQYF. CDR3 DNA: TGCAGTGCTAGAGATCAGGGCAAACCCTCCTACGAGCAGTACTTC.

The sample holds a few counts of this clonotype. The rearrangement links TRBV2 to TRBJ2-5; D may be TRBD1 (6 bases). Germline V gene lookup returns CDR1 SNHLY and CDR2 FYNNEI. CDR3 length: 14 residues. The V end lost 4 bases, the J end lost 1 base, and 10 bases lay between the germline ends. The CDR3 nucleotides read TGTGCCAGCAGTGCGCAGGGGCGCCAAGAGACCCAGTACTTC. It encodes CASSAQGRQETQYF.

This clonotype was observed once. A much larger clone differs from this one at a single base, so this may be a read error. The chain has TRBV6-9 and TRBJ2-7; 7 bases map to TRBD2. The CDR3 spans 17 residues. Germline values: CDR1 MNHGY, CDR2 SVAAGI. CDR3 in amino acids: CVSSSSHRGSSFLEQYF. CDR3 DNA sequence: TGTGTCAGCAGTTCTAGCCACCGCGGGAGCTCTTTCCTCGAGCAGTACTTC.

With regard to this clonotype: A read error is possible here, since a much larger clone lies one base away. The V gene is TRBV6-2 or TRBV6-3, the J gene TRBJ2-6; D might be TRBD1 or TRBD2, each matching 5 bases. There are 19 residues in the CDR3. Germline V lookup: CDR1 MNHEY, CDR2 SVGEGT. The DNA of the CDR3 is TGTGCCAGCAGTTCGTCCCTTTCTCTAGCAGGAACTGGGGCCAACGTCCCGACTTTC. Residues: CASSSSLSLAGTGANVPTF.

This clonotype was seen a few times. A much larger clonotype is one base distant, so this may be a read error. The rearrangement uses TRBV2 and TRBJ1-5; a weak D match, TRBD1 (5 bases). The germline V gene encodes CDR1 SNHLY and CDR2 FYNNEI. The CDR3 contains 14 residues. The CDR3 sequence is CTSSDRTAGVPQHF. The CDR3 DNA reads TGTACCAGCAGTGATAGGACTGCGGGGGTGCCCCAGCATTTT.

This clonotype was seen at least ten times. V is TRBV15 and J is TRBJ1-5; D perhaps matches TRBD1 (6 bases). Germline loops: CDR1 LNHNV, CDR2 YYDKDF (reference sequence). The V end lost 7 bases, the J end lost 1 base, and 17 bases lay between the germline ends. The CDR3 runs 16 residues. This chain's CDR3 is CATTRSRGGSNQPQHF. The DNA of the CDR3 is TGTGCCACCACACGCTCCAGGGGTGGCAGCAATCAGCCCCAGCATTTT.

This clonotype was counted a few times. J is TRBJ2-7 and V is TRBV30; D ambiguous. Germline lookup yields CDR1 GTSNPN and CDR2 SVGIG (reference sequence). The CDR3 is 13 amino acids. V gave up 0 bases and J gave up 4 bases, with 10 bases separating them. CDR3 nucleotide sequence: TGTGCCTGGAGTGTATCAGAGTTTTACGAGCAGTACTTC. Amino acid sequence: CAWSVSEFYEQYF.